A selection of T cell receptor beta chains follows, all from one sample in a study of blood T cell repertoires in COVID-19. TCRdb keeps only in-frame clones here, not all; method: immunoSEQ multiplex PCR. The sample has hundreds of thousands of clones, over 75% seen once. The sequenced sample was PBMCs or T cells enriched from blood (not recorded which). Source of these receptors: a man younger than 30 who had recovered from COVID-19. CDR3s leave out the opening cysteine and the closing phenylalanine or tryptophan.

CDR3aa: AWRTGTGLDEQY
v_gene: TRBV30
j_gene: TRBJ2-7

CDR3aa: ASRTGKYIGYYEQY
v_gene: TRBV28
j_gene: TRBJ2-7

CDR3aa: ASSVTSGSFDEQY
v_gene: TRBV19
j_gene: TRBJ2-7

CDR3aa: ASRTTGAGANVLT
v_gene: TRBV19
j_gene: TRBJ2-6

CDR3aa: SVTRDRQETQY
v_gene: TRBV29-1
j_gene: TRBJ2-5

CDR3aa: ASSQVVLAGDEQF
v_gene: TRBV4-1
j_gene: TRBJ2-1

CDR3aa: ASSQGLGLHGELF
v_gene: TRBV7-2
j_gene: TRBJ2-2

CDR3aa: ASSDQKGAGDTQY
v_gene: TRBV7-3
j_gene: TRBJ2-3

CDR3aa: ASRSAGDIQY
v_gene: TRBV6-5
j_gene: TRBJ2-4

CDR3aa: ASSHVGQDSDGYT
v_gene: TRBV3-1/TRBV3-2
j_gene: TRBJ1-2

CDR3aa: ASSKTEFHEQY
v_gene: TRBV7-2
j_gene: TRBJ2-7

CDR3aa: ASRATGQGWNSPLH
v_gene: TRBV19
j_gene: TRBJ1-6

CDR3aa: ASSFLSGQGYTEAF
v_gene: TRBV5-1
j_gene: TRBJ1-1

CDR3aa: ASSFTGVIVY
v_gene: TRBV5-1
j_gene: TRBJ2-7

CDR3aa: ASSTPGVREQY
v_gene: TRBV28
j_gene: TRBJ2-7

CDR3aa: ASSSPPGTRKGEQF
v_gene: TRBV19
j_gene: TRBJ2-1

CDR3aa: ASSFASGTEAF
v_gene: TRBV12-3/TRBV12-4
j_gene: TRBJ1-1

CDR3aa: ASSPWGQGAIGPNQPQH
v_gene: TRBV7-9
j_gene: TRBJ1-5

CDR3aa: ASSLEHSYEQY
v_gene: TRBV7-6
j_gene: TRBJ2-7

CDR3aa: ASSPRTKPPREQY
v_gene: TRBV14
j_gene: TRBJ2-7

CDR3aa: AISESTRGASYEQY
v_gene: TRBV10-3
j_gene: TRBJ2-7

CDR3aa: ASSWGLAGGKGSPYEQY
v_gene: TRBV28
j_gene: TRBJ2-7

CDR3aa: ASSLRQTNSPLH
v_gene: TRBV7-3
j_gene: TRBJ1-6

CDR3aa: ASSNTGRRENRNTEAF
v_gene: TRBV5-1
j_gene: TRBJ1-1

CDR3aa: ASSIDALSNEQY
v_gene: TRBV19
j_gene: TRBJ2-7

CDR3aa: ASSSSNTEAF
v_gene: TRBV27
j_gene: TRBJ1-1

CDR3aa: ASSFHRGLDEKLF
v_gene: TRBV6-2/TRBV6-3
j_gene: TRBJ1-4

CDR3aa: ASSEIRDRSYEQY
v_gene: TRBV5-6
j_gene: TRBJ2-7

CDR3aa: ASSSGQGNNEQF
v_gene: TRBV5-1
j_gene: TRBJ2-1

CDR3aa: ASSPAITGRNEKLF
v_gene: TRBV18
j_gene: TRBJ1-4

CDR3aa: AWSAGTGNQPQH
v_gene: TRBV30
j_gene: TRBJ1-5

CDR3aa: ASSQGTRRGTGELF
v_gene: TRBV4-3
j_gene: TRBJ2-2